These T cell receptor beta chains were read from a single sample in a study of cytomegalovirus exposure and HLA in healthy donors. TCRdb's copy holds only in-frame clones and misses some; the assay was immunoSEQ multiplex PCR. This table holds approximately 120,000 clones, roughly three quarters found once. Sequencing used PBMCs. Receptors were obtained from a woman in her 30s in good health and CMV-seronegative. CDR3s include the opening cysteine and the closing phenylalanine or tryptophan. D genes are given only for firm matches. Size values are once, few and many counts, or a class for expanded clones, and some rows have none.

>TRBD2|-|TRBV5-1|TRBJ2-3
TGCGCCAGCAGCTTGGAAGGGACTAGCGGGGGGGCCACAGATACGCAGTATTTT
CASSLEGTSGGATDTQYF
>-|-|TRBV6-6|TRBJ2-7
TGTGCCAGCAGTTCCTTGACCCAGGGCCACGAGCAGTACTTC
CASSSLTQGHEQYF
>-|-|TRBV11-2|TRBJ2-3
TGTGCCAGCAGCTACTCGACTCAGTCGAGCACAGATACGCAGTATTTT
CASSYSTQSSTDTQYF
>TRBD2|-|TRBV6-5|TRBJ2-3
TGTGCCAGCAGGACTAGCGGGTTCACAGATACGCAGTATTTT
CASRTSGFTDTQYF
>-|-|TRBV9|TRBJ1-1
TGTGCCAGCAGCCCCCGGGGGGGGATGAACACTGAAGCTTTCTTT
CASSPRGGMNTEAFF
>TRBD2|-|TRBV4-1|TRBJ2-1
TGCGCCAGCAGCCAAGGGGGACTAGTCGACAATGAGCAGTTCTTC
CASSQGGLVDNEQFF
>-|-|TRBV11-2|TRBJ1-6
TGTGCCAGCAGCTTAGAGGGTCGGAGGAATTCACCCCTCCACTTT
CASSLEGRRNSPLHF
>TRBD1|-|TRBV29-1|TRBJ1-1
TGCAGCGTCCAAAGGGGGACAGGGGGCGCCAGGAGTGAGGCTTTCTTT
CSVQRGTGGARSEAFF
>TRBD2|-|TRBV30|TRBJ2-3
TGTGCCTGGAGAGGACTAGCGGGGGAGCCAGATACGCAGTATTTT
CAWRGLAGEPDTQYF
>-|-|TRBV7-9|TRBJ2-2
TGTGCCGCCGGAACAGGGAACACCGGGGAGCTGTTTTTT
CAAGTGNTGELFF
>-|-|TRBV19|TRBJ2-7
TGTGCCAGTAGTACCCCCGCCAGAAACTACGAGCAGTACTTC
CASSTPARNYEQYF
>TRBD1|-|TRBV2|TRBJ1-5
TGTGCCAGCAGTAGACAGGGGGGAAATCAGCCCCAGCATTTT
CASSRQGGNQPQHF
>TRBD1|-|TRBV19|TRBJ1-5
TGTGCCAGTACCAAGACAGGGGGTAATCAGCCCCAGCATTTT
CASTKTGGNQPQHF
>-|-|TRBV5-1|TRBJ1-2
TGCGCCAGCAGTCCCCCCCGGGGTTTCGATGGCTACACCTTC
CASSPPRGFDGYTF
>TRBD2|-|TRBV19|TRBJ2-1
TGTGCCAGTAGTCTAGCGGGAGGGAGGTTTAATGAGCAGTTCTTC
CASSLAGGRFNEQFF
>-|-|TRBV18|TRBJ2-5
TGTGCCAGCTCACCACAGCGACGCCAAGAGACCCAGTACTTC
CASSPQRRQETQYF
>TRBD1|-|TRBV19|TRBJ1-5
TGTGCCAGTAGATTCGACAGGGACAATCAGCCCCAGCATTTT
CASRFDRDNQPQHF
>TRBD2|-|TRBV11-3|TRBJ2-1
TGTGCCAGCAGCCGGACTAGCGGGAACAATGAGCAGTTCTTC
CASSRTSGNNEQFF
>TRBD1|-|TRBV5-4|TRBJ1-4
TGTGCCAGCAGCCTTCGACAGGGGCTTAATGAAAAACTGTTTTTT
CASSLRQGLNEKLFF
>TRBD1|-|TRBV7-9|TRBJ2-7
TGTTCCAGCGGACAGGGGGCTTCCTACGAGCAGTACTTC
CSSGQGASYEQYF
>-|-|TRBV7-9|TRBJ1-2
TGTGCCAGCAGCTCCTACAGGGAAAATGGCTACACCTTC
CASSSYRENGYTF
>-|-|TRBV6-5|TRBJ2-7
TGTGCCAGCAGACTTTGGAGCGAGCAGTACTTC
CASRLWSEQYF
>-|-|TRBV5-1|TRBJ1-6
TGCGCCAGCAACACGGGGGTGTATAATTCACCCCTCCACTTT
CASNTGVYNSPLHF
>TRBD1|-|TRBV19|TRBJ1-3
TGTGCCAGTAGTATGACGGACAGGAGCCTCTCTGGAAACACCATATATTTT
CASSMTDRSLSGNTIYF
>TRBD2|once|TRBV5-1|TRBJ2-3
TGCGCCAGCAGCCTGGGGGGACGGGGGGGCGCAGATACGCAGTATTTT
CASSLGGRGGADTQYF
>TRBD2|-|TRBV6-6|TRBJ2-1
TGTGCCAGCATCCACGGGGCGGGAGGTTACAATGAGCAGTTCTTC
CASIHGAGGYNEQFF
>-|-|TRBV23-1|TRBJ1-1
TGCGCCAGCAGTCAATCGGGGGGGAACACTGAAGCTTTCTTT
CASSQSGGNTEAFF
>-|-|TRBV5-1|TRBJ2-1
TGCGCCACCGCACAGGGAGGGGGGGAGTACAATGAGCAGTTCTTC
CATAQGGGEYNEQFF
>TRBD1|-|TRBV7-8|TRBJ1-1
TGTGCCAGCAGCTCGGGACAGGGCCACACTGAAGCTTTCTTT
CASSSGQGHTEAFF
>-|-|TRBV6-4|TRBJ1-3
TGTGCCATCAAACGGGGAGGGCGAAACACCATATATTTT
CAIKRGGRNTIYF
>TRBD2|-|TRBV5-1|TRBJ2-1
TGCGCCAGCAGCCCATCTGGCCGGGAGGCCTCCTACAATGAGCAGTTCTTC
CASSPSGREASYNEQFF
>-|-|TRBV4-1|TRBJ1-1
TGCGCCAGCAGGGGAGAGGGCTCGGCTGAAGCTTTCTTT
CASRGEGSAEAFF
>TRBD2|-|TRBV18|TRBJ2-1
TGTGCCAGCTCGGAGGGACTAGCGGGATACAATGAGCAGTTCTTC
CASSEGLAGYNEQFF
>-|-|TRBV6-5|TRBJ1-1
TGTGCCAGCAGTGTTCGAGGGACAAAGAACACTGAAGCTTTCTTT
CASSVRGTKNTEAFF
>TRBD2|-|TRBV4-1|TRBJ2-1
TGCGCCAGCAGCCAAGAATGGGGACTAGCGGGAGGGCCCTACAATGAGCAGTTCTTC
CASSQEWGLAGGPYNEQFF